The rows below give T cell receptor beta chains drawn from one sample of a study of blood T cell repertoires in COVID-19. Libraries were prepared by immunoSEQ multiplex PCR; TCRdb keeps only in-frame clonotypes and omits some of them. The sample consists of 130,000 to 150,000 clones, about 85% of them appearing once. The sample consisted of peripheral blood. These TCRs come from a human donor with acute or convalescent COVID-19. The donor label of this sample is uncertain. Both conserved end residues are part of each CDR3. A D gene is named only where the DNA matches it firmly.

TRBD2 TRBJ2-3 TRBV18 CARPKPGLLDTDTQYF
. TRBJ1-1 TRBV5-1 CASSRTDLNTEAFF
. TRBJ1-1 TRBV10-3 CAISDREGTEAFF
TRBD1 TRBJ2-3 TRBV12-5 CASDGGQGSDTQYF
. TRBJ1-3 TRBV28 CASKDFSGNTIYF
TRBD2 TRBJ2-7 TRBV5-1 CASSYKTSGVSSYEQYF
. TRBJ1-1 TRBV19 CASSLRGNTEAFF
. TRBJ1-5 TRBV6-6 CASSYPSRGPQHF
. TRBJ2-5 TRBV6-5 CASSRTRIGETQYF
TRBD1 TRBJ1-2 TRBV6-5 CASSYRRDRNYGYTF
TRBD1 TRBJ2-7 TRBV29-1 CSVEDHRDRGPYEQYF
TRBD1 TRBJ1-2 TRBV28 CASSFVQGHGYTF
. TRBJ2-2 TRBV7-9 CASSLFAPRGTGELFF
TRBD2 TRBJ2-1 TRBV7-8 CASSPIAGGPGNEQFF
. TRBJ1-6 TRBV5-6 CASSLGGRRNNSPLHF
TRBD1 TRBJ1-5 TRBV7-2 CASSLWTGGNQPQHF
. TRBJ1-3 TRBV6-6 CASSYSSGNGNTIYF
TRBD2 TRBJ2-1 TRBV5-6 CASSFLAGASTYNEQFF
. TRBJ2-6 TRBV11-1 CAAKGAGANVLTF
. TRBJ1-1 TRBV10-3 CAISPQGVSTEAFF
TRBD1 TRBJ2-4 TRBV12-3/TRBV12-4 CASNQGAGIQYF
. TRBJ1-1 TRBV11-2 CASSQGTGGTEAFF
TRBD2 TRBJ2-4 TRBV4-1 CASSPGLAGGEAKNIQYF
TRBD1 TRBJ1-2 TRBV27 CASSLLRDRGNGYTF
. TRBJ1-1 TRBV3-1/TRBV3-2 CASSPKLSLLAPAFF
TRBD1 TRBJ2-2 TRBV19 CASKTSGTGYTGELFF
TRBD1 TRBJ1-2 TRBV5-6 CASSWGADRGNYGYTF
. TRBJ2-3 TRBV29-1 CSVISTGADTQYF
TRBD1 TRBJ2-7 TRBV5-1 CASSQGGQGADEQYF
TRBD1 TRBJ1-2 TRBV2 CASSTDRGVSGYTF
. TRBJ1-1 TRBV18 CASSPLKGPGTEAFF
. TRBJ1-3 TRBV6-2/TRBV6-3 CASSVPPAGVIGNTIYF
. TRBJ1-3 TRBV6-5 CASSRMPGNTIYF